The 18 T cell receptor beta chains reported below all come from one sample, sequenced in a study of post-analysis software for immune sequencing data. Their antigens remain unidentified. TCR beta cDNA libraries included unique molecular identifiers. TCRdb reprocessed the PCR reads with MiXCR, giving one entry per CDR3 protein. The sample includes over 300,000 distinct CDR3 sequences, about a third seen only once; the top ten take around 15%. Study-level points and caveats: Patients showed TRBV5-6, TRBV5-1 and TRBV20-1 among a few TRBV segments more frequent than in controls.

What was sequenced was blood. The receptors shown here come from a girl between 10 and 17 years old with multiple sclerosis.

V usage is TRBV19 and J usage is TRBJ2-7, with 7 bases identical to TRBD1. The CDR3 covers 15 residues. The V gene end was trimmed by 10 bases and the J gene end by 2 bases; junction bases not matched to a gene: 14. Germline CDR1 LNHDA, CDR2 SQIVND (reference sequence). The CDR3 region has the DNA TGTGCCACCAAGGGGGCTGCAGGGACCACCTACGAGCAGTACTTC. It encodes CATKGAAGTTYEQYF.

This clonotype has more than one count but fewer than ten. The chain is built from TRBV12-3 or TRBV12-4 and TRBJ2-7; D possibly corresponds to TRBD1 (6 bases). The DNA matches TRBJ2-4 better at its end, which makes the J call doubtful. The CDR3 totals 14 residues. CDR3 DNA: TGTGCCAGCAGTTTTAAGGGGACAATAGACATTCAGTACTTC. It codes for CASSFKGTIDIQYF.

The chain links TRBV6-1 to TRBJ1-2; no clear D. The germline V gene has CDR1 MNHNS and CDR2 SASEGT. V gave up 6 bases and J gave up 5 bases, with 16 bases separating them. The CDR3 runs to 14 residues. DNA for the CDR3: TGTGCCAGCAGCGCGGACCCTAACGTATATGGCTACACCTTC. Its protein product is CASSADPNVYGYTF.

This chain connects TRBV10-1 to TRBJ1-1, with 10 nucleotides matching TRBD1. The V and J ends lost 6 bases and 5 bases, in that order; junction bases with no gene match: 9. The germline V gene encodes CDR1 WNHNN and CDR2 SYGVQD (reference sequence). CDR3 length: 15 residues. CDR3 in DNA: TGCGCCAGCAGCTCCGGGACAGGGGTGGGAACTGAAGCTTTCTTT. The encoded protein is CASSSGTGVGTEAFF.

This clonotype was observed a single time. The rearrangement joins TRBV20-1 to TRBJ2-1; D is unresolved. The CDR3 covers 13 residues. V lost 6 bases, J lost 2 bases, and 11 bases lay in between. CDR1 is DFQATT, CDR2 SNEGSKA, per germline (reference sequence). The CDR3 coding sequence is TGCAGTGCAAAGACCGGGCCCTACAATGAGCAGTTCTTC. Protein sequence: CSAKTGPYNEQFF.

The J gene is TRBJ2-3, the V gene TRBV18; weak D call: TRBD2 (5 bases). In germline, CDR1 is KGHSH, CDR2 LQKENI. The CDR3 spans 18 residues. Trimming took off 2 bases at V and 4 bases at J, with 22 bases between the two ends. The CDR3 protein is CASSPKPGRTLRADTQYF. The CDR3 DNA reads TGTGCCAGCTCACCAAAACCTGGTCGGACTTTAAGGGCAGATACGCAGTATTTT.

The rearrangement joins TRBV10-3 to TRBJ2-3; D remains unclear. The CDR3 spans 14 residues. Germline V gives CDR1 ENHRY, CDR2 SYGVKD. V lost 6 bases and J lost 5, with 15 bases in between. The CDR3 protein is CAIRPPSVGDTQYF. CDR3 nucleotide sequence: TGTGCCATCAGACCCCCCTCGGTCGGAGATACGCAGTATTTT.

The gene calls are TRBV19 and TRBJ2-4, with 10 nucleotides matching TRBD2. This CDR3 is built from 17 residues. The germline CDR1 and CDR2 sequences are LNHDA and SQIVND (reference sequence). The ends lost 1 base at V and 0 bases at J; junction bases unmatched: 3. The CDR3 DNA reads TGTGCCAGTAGTATAGCAGCTAGCGGGGGAGCCAAAAACATTCAGTACTTC. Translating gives CASSIAASGGAKNIQYF.

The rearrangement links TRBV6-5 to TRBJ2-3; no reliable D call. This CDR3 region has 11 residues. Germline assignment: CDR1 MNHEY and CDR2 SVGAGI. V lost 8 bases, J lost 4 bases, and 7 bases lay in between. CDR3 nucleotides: TGTGCCAGCGGCGGTGCAGATACGCAGTATTTT. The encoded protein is CASGGADTQYF.

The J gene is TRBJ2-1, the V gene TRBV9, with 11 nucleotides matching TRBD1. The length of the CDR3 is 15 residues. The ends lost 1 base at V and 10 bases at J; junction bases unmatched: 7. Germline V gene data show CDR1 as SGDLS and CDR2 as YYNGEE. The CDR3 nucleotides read TGTGCCAGCAGCGTATATCGGGACAGGGGGTACGAGCAGTTCTTC. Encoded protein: CASSVYRDRGYEQFF. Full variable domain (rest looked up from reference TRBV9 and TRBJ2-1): DSGVTQTPKHLITATGQRVTLRCSPRSGDLSVYWYQQSLDQGLQFLIQYYNGEERAKGNILERFSAQQFPDLHSELNLSSLELGDSALYFCASSVYRDRGYEQFFGPGTRLTVL.

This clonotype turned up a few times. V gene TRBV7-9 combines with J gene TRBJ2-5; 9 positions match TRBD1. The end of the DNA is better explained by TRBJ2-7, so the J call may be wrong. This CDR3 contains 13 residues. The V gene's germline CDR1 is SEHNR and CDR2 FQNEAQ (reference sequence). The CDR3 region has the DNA TGTGCCAGCAGACAGGGGGCGCCGGACGAGCAGTACTTC. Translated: CASRQGAPDEQYF.

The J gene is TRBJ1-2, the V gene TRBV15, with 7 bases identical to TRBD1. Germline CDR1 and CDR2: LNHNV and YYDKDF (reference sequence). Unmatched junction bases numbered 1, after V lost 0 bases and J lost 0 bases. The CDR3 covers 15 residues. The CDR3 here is CATSRETGTNYGYTF. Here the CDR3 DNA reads TGTGCCACCAGCAGAGAGACAGGGACTAACTATGGCTACACCTTC. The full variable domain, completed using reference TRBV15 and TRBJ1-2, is DAMVIQNPRYQVTQFGKPVTLSCSQTLNHNVMYWYQQKSSQAPKLLFHYYDKDFNNEADTPDNFQSRRPNTSFCFLDIRSPGLGDTAMYLCATSRETGTNYGYTFGSGTRLTVV.

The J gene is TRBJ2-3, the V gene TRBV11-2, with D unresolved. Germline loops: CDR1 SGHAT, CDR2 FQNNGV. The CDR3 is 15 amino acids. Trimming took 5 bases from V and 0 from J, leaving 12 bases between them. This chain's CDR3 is CASSAWTDSTDTQYF. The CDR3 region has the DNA TGTGCCAGCAGCGCGTGGACCGATAGCACAGATACGCAGTATTTT.

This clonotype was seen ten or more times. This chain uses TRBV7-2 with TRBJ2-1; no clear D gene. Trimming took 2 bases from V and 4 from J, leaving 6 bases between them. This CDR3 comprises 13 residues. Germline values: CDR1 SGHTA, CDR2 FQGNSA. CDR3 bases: TGTGCCAGCAGCTTAAATCCGTACAATGAGCAGTTCTTC. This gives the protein CASSLNPYNEQFF.

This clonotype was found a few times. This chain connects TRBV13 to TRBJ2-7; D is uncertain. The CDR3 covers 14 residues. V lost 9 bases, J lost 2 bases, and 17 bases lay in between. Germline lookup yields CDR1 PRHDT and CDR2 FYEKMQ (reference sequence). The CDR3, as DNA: TGTGCCAGTAGGCGAGGCAGGCCTACCTACGAGCAGTACTTC. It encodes CASRRGRPTYEQYF.

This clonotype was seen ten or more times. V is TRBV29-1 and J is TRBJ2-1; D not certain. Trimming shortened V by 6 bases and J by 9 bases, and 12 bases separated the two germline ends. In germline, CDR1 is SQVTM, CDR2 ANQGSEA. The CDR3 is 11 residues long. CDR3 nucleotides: TGCAGCGTAATCGGACGGATTGAGCAGTTCTTC. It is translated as CSVIGRIEQFF.

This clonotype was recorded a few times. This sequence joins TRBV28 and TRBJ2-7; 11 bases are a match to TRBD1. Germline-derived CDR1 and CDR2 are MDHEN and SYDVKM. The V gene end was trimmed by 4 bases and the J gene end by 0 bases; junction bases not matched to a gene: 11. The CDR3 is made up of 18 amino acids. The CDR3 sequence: CASSSLSGTGGFSYEQYF. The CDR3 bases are TGTGCCAGCAGTTCGTTATCCGGGACAGGGGGGTTCTCCTACGAGCAGTACTTC.

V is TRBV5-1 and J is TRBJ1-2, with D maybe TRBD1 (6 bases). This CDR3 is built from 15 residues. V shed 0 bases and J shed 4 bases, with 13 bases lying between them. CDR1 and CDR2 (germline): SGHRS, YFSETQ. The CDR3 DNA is TGCGCCAGCAGCTTGGAACGACAGGTGGTCTATGGCTACACCTTC. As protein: CASSLERQVVYGYTF.